This TCR beta chain was captured in a study of blood T cells in healthy people across ages. Primed by a sample-barcoded 5' primer and a J-beta primer mix, a second PCR proceeded for 7 to 11 cycles. Carrying 12 random nucleotides, a template-switch adaptor labeled each individual cDNA molecule. TCRdb reprocessed the 5' RACE reads via MiXCR and lists one record per CDR3 protein. The table lists around 2 million distinct CDR3 sequences, 30% to 40% of them singletons. Total RNA amounts of at least 6 micrograms were extracted per sample. The CDR3 is made up of 15 amino acids. V was clipped by 1 base and J by 1 base, with 10 bases between them. Germline-derived CDR1 and CDR2 are MGHRA and YSYEKL.

The rearrangement uses TRBV4-1 and TRBJ1-1; the D gene is possibly TRBD1 (5 bases). This clonotype was sampled from a human donor in good health. What was sequenced was blood. CDR3 sequence reads: CASSQVGAQNTEAFF. The CDR3 coding sequence is TGCGCCAGCAGCCAAGTTGGGGCTCAGAACACTGAAGCTTTCTTT.